Below are 18 T cell receptor beta chains sequenced from a single sample in a study of identifying expanded T cells in peripheral blood. Generated by immunoSEQ multiplex PCR, the TCRdb table keeps only in-frame clones and is missing some. The sample shows under 95,000 clones, around 91% of them seen only once. The specimen was blood. The receptors shown here come from a person aged 18-70 years in good health.

The chain has TRBV25-1 and TRBJ2-1; either TRBD1 or TRBD2 may supply D (5 bases each). CDR1 is MGHDK, CDR2 SYGVNS, per germline. The V gene lost 4 bases and the J gene lost 15 bases, with 16 bases spanning the gap. The length of the CDR3 is 12 residues. The chain's CDR3 is CASSAQGVYRFF. Here the CDR3 DNA reads TGTGCCAGCAGTGCCCAGGGAGTTTACCGGTTCTTC.

The chain couples TRBV6-5 to TRBJ1-2; D perhaps matches TRBD1 (5 bases). The ends were cut back, 5 bases at V and 5 bases at J, with 15 bases in the middle. In germline, CDR1 is MNHEY, CDR2 SVGAGI. This CDR3 has 14 residues. DNA for the CDR3: TGTGCCAGCAGTGGACCGGGACTATTATATGGCTACACCTTC. Protein: CASSGPGLLYGYTF.

The chain combines TRBV7-9 with TRBJ2-7; 11 bases line up with TRBD2. Germline CDR1 reads SEHNR; CDR2 reads FQNEAQ (reference sequence). The trim removed 3 bases at V and 2 bases at J, leaving 9 bases unmatched. This CDR3 has 17 amino acids. The CDR3 here is CASSFGTSGTKTYEQYF. CDR3 DNA sequence: TGTGCCAGCAGCTTCGGGACTAGCGGTACTAAAACCTACGAGCAGTACTTC.

This rearrangement joins TRBV27 to TRBJ2-3; 10 bases agree with TRBD1. CDR3 length: 13 residues. Germline V gene lookup returns CDR1 MNHEY and CDR2 SMNVEV (reference sequence). J gave up 8 bases and V 3 bases, and 2 bases lay outside the gene matches. CDR3 residues: CASSLRTGGTQYF. CDR3 nucleotide sequence: TGTGCCAGCAGTTTGAGGACAGGGGGTACGCAGTATTTT.

The chain uses TRBV19 and TRBJ2-5; perhaps TRBD2 as D (5 bases). Germline V gene sequence: CDR1 LNHDA, CDR2 SQIVND (reference sequence). V lost 4 bases and J 3 bases, leaving 21 bases between the germline ends. CDR3 size: 17 residues. The CDR3 loop reads CASSKGQRTSNEETQYF. The CDR3, as DNA: TGTGCCAGTAGTAAAGGGCAGAGGACTTCTAACGAAGAGACCCAGTACTTC.

This sequence joins TRBV14 and TRBJ2-1, with D tentatively TRBD1 or TRBD2 (5 bases each). The CDR3 is 11 amino acids. With 5 bases removed from V and 9 bases from J, the gap between germline ends came to 8 bases. From germline, CDR1 is SGHDN and CDR2 FVKESK. CDR3 sequence (DNA): TGTGCCAGCAGCACTAGGGGTGAGCAGTTCTTC. Translated: CASSTRGEQFF.

V gene TRBV7-2 combines with J gene TRBJ2-1; D remains ambiguous. The CDR3 sequence is 14 residues long. Trimming cost V 0 bases and J 2 bases, with 5 bases left between them. Germline V gene sequence: CDR1 SGHTA, CDR2 FQGNSA. CDR3 amino acids: CASSLAVTYNEQFF. The CDR3 nucleotides are TGTGCCAGCAGCTTAGCGGTAACCTACAATGAGCAGTTCTTC.

The chain combines TRBV10-3 with TRBJ2-3; a weak D match, TRBD2 (6 bases). Looked up from germline, CDR1 is ENHRY and CDR2 is SYGVKD. Trimming shortened V by 0 bases and J by 5 bases, and 15 bases separated the two germline ends. The CDR3 sequence is 16 residues long. DNA for the CDR3: TGTGCCATCAGTGAGTCTGGCGGGATGACGATAGATACGCAGTATTTT. It encodes CAISESGGMTIDTQYF.

This clone was recorded only once. This chain joins TRBV28 and TRBJ1-4; the D gene is possibly TRBD1 (5 bases). V was cut by 4 bases and J by 5 bases, with 11 bases left in between. This CDR3 has 14 amino acids. Per the germline V gene, CDR1 is MDHEN and CDR2 is SYDVKM. CDR3 nucleotide sequence: TGTGCCAGCAGTTCGGGACTGGCAAATGAAAAACTGTTTTTT. Its protein is CASSSGLANEKLFF.

This chain uses TRBV10-3 with TRBJ1-5; TRBD1 is a possible D gene (5 bases). The CDR3 length is 14 residues. V was cut by 6 bases and J by 6 bases, with 15 bases left in between. Germline CDR1 and CDR2: ENHRY and SYGVKD. This CDR3 is CAISQDQGIQPQHF. The CDR3 nucleotides are TGTGCCATCAGCCAAGACCAGGGAATTCAGCCCCAGCATTTT.

This clone was picked up one time. The chain employs TRBV27 and TRBJ2-7, with 7 bases lining up with TRBD1. The CDR3 spans 15 residues. Germline CDR1 and CDR2: MNHEY and SMNVEV (reference sequence). The V gene end was trimmed by 5 bases and the J gene end by 6 bases; junction bases not matched to a gene: 13. This CDR3 is CASSPGGAPIREQYF. CDR3 DNA: TGTGCCAGCAGTCCAGGGGGAGCCCCTATACGCGAGCAGTACTTC.

The rearrangement joins TRBV13 to TRBJ1-1; 8 bases match TRBD1. The J segment lost 10 bases and the V segment lost 4 bases, leaving 11 bases of the junction unmatched. Germline values: CDR1 PRHDT, CDR2 FYEKMQ (reference sequence). The CDR3 loop spans 14 amino acids. DNA for the CDR3: TGTGCCAGCAGCTCTGGCCTCAGGGGGCTTCGAGCTTTCTTT. Amino acid sequence: CASSSGLRGLRAFF.

V is TRBV4-2 and J is TRBJ1-2, with no clear D. CDR3 length: 14 residues. The germline V and J ends were trimmed by 0 bases and 0 bases, with 5 bases remaining between them. From germline, CDR1 is LGHNA and CDR2 YNFKEQ. CDR3 coding DNA: TGTGCCAGCAGCCAAGACCGCGCTAACTATGGCTACACCTTC. This codes for CASSQDRANYGYTF.

The V gene is TRBV5-4, the J gene TRBJ2-2; 8 positions match TRBD2. Trimming cost V 0 bases and J 3 bases; bases outside gene matches: 16. CDR3 length equals 20 residues. Germline V CDR1 and CDR2: SGHNT, YYREEE (reference sequence). CDR3 residues: CASSLGGVRAGGPHTGELFF. The DNA for the CDR3 is TGTGCCAGCAGCTTGGGTGGAGTTAGGGCGGGAGGTCCCCACACCGGGGAGCTGTTTTTT.

The V and J genes are TRBV9 and TRBJ2-3; 8 nucleotides line up with TRBD2. The trim removed 4 bases at V and 2 bases at J, leaving 12 bases unmatched. This CDR3 region has 17 residues. The germline gives CDR1 SGDLS, CDR2 YYNGEE. The CDR3 is CASSRGSSGSLTDTQYF. The DNA of the CDR3 is TGTGCCAGCAGCAGGGGGTCTAGCGGGTCCCTCACAGATACGCAGTATTTT.

The rearrangement uses TRBV4-2 and TRBJ2-7; no clear D gene. The germline V gene has CDR1 LGHNA and CDR2 YNFKEQ. Between the trimmed V and J ends, which lost 1 base and 3 bases, there was a span of 4 bases. CDR3 length equals 12 residues. CDR3 in amino acids: CASSQVGYEQYF. The CDR3 nucleotides read TGTGCCAGCAGCCAAGTCGGCTACGAGCAGTACTTC.

The gene calls are TRBV19 and TRBJ2-1; 8 nucleotides line up with TRBD2. Germline V gives CDR1 LNHDA, CDR2 SQIVND (reference sequence). This CDR3 region has 13 residues. Trimming cost V 3 bases and J 15 bases; bases outside gene matches: 10. CDR3 residues: CASSIALGLGTFF. The CDR3 DNA sequence: TGTGCCAGTAGTATTGCCCTGGGACTAGGGACGTTCTTC.

The chain has TRBV5-1 and TRBJ1-2; 8 bases align to TRBD1. V lost 6 bases, J lost 5 bases, and 12 bases stayed unmatched. Germline V lookup: CDR1 SGHRS, CDR2 YFSETQ. CDR3 length: 15 residues. As DNA, the CDR3 is TGCGCCAGCACAGGGTCAGGGGGCGCCGTTTATGGCTACACCTTC. The encoded protein is CASTGSGGAVYGYTF.